Below, 32 T cell receptor beta chains from the same sample are listed, as sequenced in a study of T-cell reconstitution after alpha-beta-depleted transplantation in children. Researchers prepared the TCRbeta library using unique molecular identifiers, the study reports. MiXCR, applied by TCRdb to the PCR reads, yields one record per CDR3 protein. The sample shows some 600,000 distinct CDR3 sequences, approximately 16% of them seen only once. The material sequenced was PBMCs from the stem cell graft donor, taken from the stem cell graft. These receptors originate from a human donor who donated a stem cell graft to a child with acute myeloid leukemia.

This clonotype was seen ten or more times. The V gene is TRBV24-1, the J gene TRBJ1-1, with 8 positions matching TRBD1. Per germline, CDR1 KGHDR and CDR2 SFDVKD. This CDR3 comprises 15 residues. V trimming: 3 bases; J trimming: 1 base; junction bases outside the gene matches: 3. CDR3 residues: CATSDTGQGNTEAFF. The CDR3 region has the DNA TGTGCCACCAGTGATACCGGACAGGGGAACACTGAAGCTTTCTTT.

This clonotype was found many times. The V and J genes are TRBV7-7 and TRBJ2-5; D possibly corresponds to TRBD1 (5 bases). V dropped 4 bases and J dropped 1 base, with 13 bases sitting between them. Germline V gene sequence: CDR1 SSHAT, CDR2 FNYEAQ (reference sequence). The CDR3 covers 15 residues. CDR3 sequence reads: CASSSGLGAQETQYF. The CDR3, as DNA: TGTGCCAGCAGCTCCGGTCTAGGGGCCCAAGAGACCCAGTACTTC.

V is TRBV20-1 and J is TRBJ2-7; D may match TRBD1 or TRBD2 (5 bases each). Germline CDR1 reads DFQATT; CDR2 reads SNEGSKA (reference sequence). Trimming shortened V by 5 bases and J by 1 base, and 15 bases separated the two germline ends. The CDR3 loop spans 14 amino acids. As DNA, the CDR3 is TGCAGTGCTGAGAGGGACCCAGATTCCTACGAGCAGTACGTC. Protein sequence: CSAERDPDSYEQYV.

This clonotype came up many times. V and J are TRBV4-2 and TRBJ2-7; the D gene is possibly TRBD1 (5 bases). Germline assignment: CDR1 LGHNA and CDR2 YNFKEQ. This CDR3 is 13 amino acids long. V gave up 8 bases and J gave up 0 bases, with 11 bases separating them. The CDR3 spells CASGTGFSYEQYF. CDR3 nucleotides: TGTGCCAGCGGTACAGGATTCTCCTACGAGCAGTACTTC.

This clonotype was recorded at least ten times. The J gene is TRBJ1-5, the V gene TRBV6-1; 8 bases match TRBD1. This CDR3 contains 13 residues. Germline lookup yields CDR1 MNHNS and CDR2 SASEGT. V lost 6 bases and J lost 4; bases outside the gene matches: 2. Written as DNA, the CDR3 is TGTGCCAGCAGCCGGACAGGGAATCAGCCCCAGCATTTT. Its protein is CASSRTGNQPQHF.

This clonotype was seen only a few times. The chain recombines TRBV11-2 with TRBJ2-1; 8 bases align to TRBD1. The CDR3 is 15 residues long. The V gene's germline CDR1 is SGHAT and CDR2 FQNNGV. Germline trimming cut 0 bases from V and 8 bases from J; bases unmatched to any gene: 6. CDR3: CASSLDRGQGHEQFF. The CDR3 coding sequence is TGTGCCAGCAGCTTAGATCGAGGACAGGGCCATGAGCAGTTCTTC.

The sample holds many counts of this clonotype. The chain carries TRBV10-3 and TRBJ2-7; D gene uncertain. Germline CDR1 and CDR2: ENHRY and SYGVKD. The CDR3 consists of 15 residues. The germline V and J ends were trimmed by 2 bases and 0 bases, with 11 bases remaining between them. CDR3 protein: CAISEEGKSSYEQYF. The DNA for the CDR3 is TGTGCCATCAGTGAGGAAGGCAAGTCCTCCTACGAGCAGTACTTC.

This clonotype showed up just a few times. CDR3 protein: CASSFGTGGQTQYF. The CDR3 region has the DNA TGTGCCAGCAGCTTTGGGACAGGGGGACAGACCCAGTACTTC. The chain uses TRBV5-4 and TRBJ2-5, with 11 bases identical to TRBD1. V was clipped by 2 bases and J by 6 bases; unmatched bases: 3. Per the germline V gene, CDR1 is SGHNT and CDR2 is YYREEE (reference sequence). The CDR3 covers 14 residues.

The rearrangement links TRBV4-1 to TRBJ1-1; possibly TRBD1 for D (5 bases). Germline assignment: CDR1 MGHRA and CDR2 YSYEKL. The ends were cut back, 0 bases at V and 0 bases at J, with 14 bases in the middle. The length of the CDR3 is 17 residues. DNA for the CDR3: TGCGCCAGCAGCCAAGATTTATTCGCAGGGATGAACACTGAAGCTTTCTTT. Translated: CASSQDLFAGMNTEAFF.

The table lists this clonotype with many counts. The J gene is TRBJ2-7, the V gene TRBV12-3 or TRBV12-4; 11 positions match TRBD2. V dropped 3 bases and J dropped 7; count of bases not matched to a gene: 5. The CDR3 consists of 14 residues. CDR3 nucleotides: TGTGCCAGCAGTTTGACGGGACTAGCGGATGAGCAGTACTTC. Translating gives CASSLTGLADEQYF.

In its sample, this clonotype was seen a few times. The chain couples TRBV5-1 to TRBJ2-1, with TRBD1 matching 8 bases. CDR1 SGHRS and CDR2 YFSETQ come from the germline V gene. CDR3 length equals 15 residues. V was clipped by 0 bases and J by 9 bases; unmatched bases: 8. DNA for the CDR3: TGCGCCAGCAGCTTGGCGACCGACAGGGGACGTGAGCAGTTCTTC. It translates to CASSLATDRGREQFF.

This clonotype has only a few counts. One end of the junction varies from germline; a read error may be responsible. This chain links TRBV20-1 with TRBJ1-5; 8 bases align to TRBD1. Germline CDR1 DFQATT, CDR2 SNEGSKA (reference sequence). CDR3 size: 17 residues. The CDR3 nucleotides are TGCTGTGCTAGAGCAGGACAGGGAGGGCGTAGCAATCAGCCCCAGCATTTT. Its protein is CCARAGQGGRSNQPQHF.

CDR3 sequence (DNA): TGCAGGCCCTACGCCCCCTCGACTAGCGTCACCCAAACAGATACGCAGTATTTT. It is translated as CRPYAPSTSVTQTDTQYF. The V and J genes are TRBV20-1 and TRBJ2-3; 8 bases match TRBD2. The CDR3 is 18 residues long. The V gene's germline CDR1 is DFQATT and CDR2 SNEGSKA (reference sequence).

The sample holds many counts of this clonotype. V and J are TRBV20-1 and TRBJ1-1; 8 bases match TRBD1. The V and J ends lost 6 bases and 5 bases, in that order; junction bases with no gene match: 11. There are 14 residues in the CDR3. Germline V gene sequence: CDR1 DFQATT, CDR2 SNEGSKA (reference sequence). CDR3 in DNA: TGCAGTGCCCCCCGGACAGGGCGTCGGACTGAAGCTTTCTTT. Residues: CSAPRTGRRTEAFF.

This clonotype was found many times. The genes are TRBV20-1 and TRBJ2-3; D ambiguous. The CDR3 has 15 amino acids. V was shortened by 6 bases and J by 0 bases, with 16 bases between the two germline ends. The germline gives CDR1 DFQATT, CDR2 SNEGSKA (reference sequence). CDR3 coding DNA: TGCAGTGCCCCGATCGAGTTCTCTAGCACAGATACGCAGTATTTT. Translated, it gives CSAPIEFSSTDTQYF.

The chain carries TRBV15 and TRBJ1-1; D unclear. Between the trimmed V and J ends, which lost 5 bases and 1 base, there was a span of 8 bases. The CDR3 has 13 residues. CDR1 is LNHNV, CDR2 YYDKDF, per germline (reference sequence). In DNA, the CDR3 is TGTGCCACCAGCCTCCTGGGGAACACTGAAGCTTTCTTT. Its protein is CATSLLGNTEAFF. The full variable domain, completed using reference TRBV15 and TRBJ1-1, is DAMVIQNPRYQVTQFGKPVTLSCSQTLNHNVMYWYQQKSSQAPKLLFHYYDKDFNNEADTPDNFQSRRPNTSFCFLDIRSPGLGDTAMYLCATSLLGNTEAFFGQGTRLTVV.

The chain recombines TRBV6-5 with TRBJ2-2; D uncertain. The V gene's germline CDR1 is MNHEY and CDR2 SVGAGI. This CDR3 comprises 14 residues. V was cut by 4 bases and J by 1 base, with 7 bases left in between. In DNA form, the CDR3 reads TGTGCCAGCAGTTCTTTCCGGAACACCGGGGAGCTGTTTTTT. Its translation is CASSSFRNTGELFF.

This clonotype was found many times. The genes are TRBV5-6 and TRBJ2-1; 8 nucleotides match TRBD2. CDR3 length equals 13 residues. The junction had 10 bases not matched to a gene; V was cut back by 2 bases and J by 15 bases. Germline assignment: CDR1 SGHDT and CDR2 YYEEEE. The CDR3 DNA is TGTGCCAGCAGCTTACCCGCGGGGGGCTCCGGGTTCTTC. Protein product: CASSLPAGGSGFF.

About this clonotype: This may be a read error, as it is one base from a much larger clone. The J gene is TRBJ1-5, the V gene TRBV4-3; no firm D call. The germline CDR1 and CDR2 sequences are LGHNA and YSLEER. The CDR3 sequence is 15 residues long. V was pared by 0 bases and J by 4 bases, with 10 bases between. The CDR3 sequence: CASSQDENLNQPQHF. As DNA, the CDR3 is TGCGCCAGCAGCCAAGATGAAAATCTGAATCAGCCCCAGCATTTT.

The chain employs TRBV6-1 and TRBJ1-1, with TRBD1 matching 7 bases. The CDR3 contains 13 residues. V was pared by 7 bases and J by 1 base, with 3 bases of the junction left unmatched. The germline V gene encodes CDR1 MNHNS and CDR2 SASEGT. The CDR3 loop reads CASTGQWNTEAFF. The DNA for the CDR3 is TGTGCCAGCACGGGACAGTGGAACACTGAAGCTTTCTTT.

The table lists this clonotype with many counts. This chain links TRBV12-3 or TRBV12-4 with TRBJ1-2, with TRBD1 as a possible D gene (6 bases). This CDR3 has 13 residues. Trimming took off 8 bases at V and 5 bases at J, with 15 bases between the two ends. The CDR3 DNA is TGTGCCAGCTCTGTCCCGGGGGCTTATGGCTACACCTTC. It codes for CASSVPGAYGYTF.

This clonotype was recorded many times. This chain uses TRBV20-1 with TRBJ1-1; tentative D call: TRBD1 (5 bases). The V gene lost 4 bases and the J gene lost 1 base, with 10 bases spanning the gap. This CDR3 is 13 amino acids long. In germline, CDR1 is DFQATT, CDR2 SNEGSKA (reference sequence). The CDR3 nucleotides are TGCAGTGCTATCCCAGGACAGAACACTGAAGCTTTCTTT. It translates to CSAIPGQNTEAFF.

This clonotype was observed many times. The chain uses TRBV20-1 and TRBJ2-3; 10 bases align to TRBD1. There are 14 residues in the CDR3. V shed 6 bases and J 1 base; nucleotides not matched to a gene: 4. Germline V CDR1 and CDR2: DFQATT, SNEGSKA (reference sequence). The DNA of the CDR3 is TGCAGTGCGGCCGGGACAGGGGGCACAGATACGCAGTATTTT. The encoded protein is CSAAGTGGTDTQYF.

Many counts were recorded for this clonotype. This chain connects TRBV4-3 to TRBJ1-5, with D possibly TRBD1 on 6 matching bases. Germline V gene lookup returns CDR1 LGHNA and CDR2 YSLEER. This CDR3 spans 15 amino acids. With 4 bases removed from V and 5 bases from J, the gap between germline ends came to 15 bases. The CDR3 reads CASSRTGLDHQPQHF. As DNA, the CDR3 is TGCGCCAGCAGCCGCACAGGGCTTGATCATCAGCCCCAGCATTTT.

This clonotype showed up many times. J is TRBJ2-5 and V is TRBV29-1; a weak D match, TRBD2 (6 bases). V shed 6 bases and J shed 5 bases, with 19 bases lying between them. The CDR3 sequence is 14 residues long. Germline CDR1 and CDR2: SQVTM and ANQGSEA. CDR3 in DNA: TGCAGCGTCTCCACCGCGGAGGGACGGGAGACCCAGTACTTC. Protein sequence: CSVSTAEGRETQYF.

This clonotype was detected only a few times. This chain uses TRBV7-7 with TRBJ2-5; D is unresolved. Trimming took 3 bases from V and 2 from J, leaving 13 bases between them. There are 15 residues in the CDR3. The germline V gene has CDR1 SSHAT and CDR2 FNYEAQ (reference sequence). CDR3 coding DNA: TGTGCCAGCAGCTTGTCCTTGGGGTATCAAGAGACCCAGTACTTC. Amino acid sequence: CASSLSLGYQETQYF.

As concerns this clonotype: Possible read error: a much larger clone is one base away. V and J are TRBV20-1 and TRBJ1-1, with D possibly TRBD1 on 6 matching bases. Trimming shortened V by 1 base and J by 11 bases, and 20 bases separated the two germline ends. The CDR3 covers 14 residues. In germline, CDR1 is DFQATT, CDR2 SNEGSKA (reference sequence). CDR3 protein: CSARAGRGAVAAFF. CDR3 coding DNA: TGCAGTGCTAGAGCGGGACGGGGGGCAGTCGCTGCTTTCTTT.

This chain uses TRBV7-3 with TRBJ2-7; 8 bases align to TRBD2. The CDR3 totals 13 residues. V lost 4 bases, J lost 4 bases, and 3 bases stayed unmatched. Germline assignment: CDR1 SGHTA and CDR2 FQGTGA. The CDR3 here is CASSSGGGYEQYF. CDR3 bases: TGTGCCAGCAGCTCCGGGGGGGGGTACGAGCAGTACTTC.

This clonotype was observed many times. V gene TRBV9 combines with J gene TRBJ1-1, with a tentative D call TRBD1 (5 bases). Germline CDR1 is SGDLS and CDR2 is YYNGEE. V dropped 4 bases and J dropped 0 bases, with 10 bases sitting between them. The CDR3 has 14 amino acids. The CDR3 reads CASSRTNMNTEAFF. Here the CDR3 DNA reads TGTGCCAGCAGCAGGACAAACATGAACACTGAAGCTTTCTTT.

At least ten counts were recorded for this clonotype. The rearrangement uses TRBV20-1 and TRBJ1-6; no firm D call. V shed 5 bases and J shed 6 bases, with 17 bases lying between them. The CDR3 sequence is 15 residues long. Looked up from germline, CDR1 is DFQATT and CDR2 is SNEGSKA (reference sequence). The DNA of the CDR3 is TGCAGTGCTTCTCTCGACGGTCTGCGTAATTCACCCCTCCACTTT. Protein: CSASLDGLRNSPLHF.

The chain recombines TRBV2 with TRBJ2-1, with 8 bases fitting TRBD2. The germline CDR1 and CDR2 sequences are SNHLY and FYNNEI. V lost 5 bases and J lost 3; bases outside the gene matches: 6. CDR3 size: 15 residues. The CDR3 nucleotides are TGTGCCAGCAGTTCCCGGGGGGGGTTCTACAATGAGCAGTTCTTC. Translation: CASSSRGGFYNEQFF. Drawing the rest from reference TRBV2 and TRBJ2-1, the complete variable domain is EPEVTQTPSHQVTQMGQEVILRCVPISNHLYFYWYRQILGQKVEFLVSFYNNEISEKSEIFDDQFSVERPDGSNFTLKIRSTKLEDSAMYFCASSSRGGFYNEQFFGPGTRLTVL.

This clonotype has ten or more counts. The CDR3 nucleotides are TGTGCCAGCAGAGGGGACACTGAAGCTTTCTTT. Amino acid sequence: CASRGDTEAFF. The chain recombines TRBV12-3 or TRBV12-4 with TRBJ1-1; TRBD1 is a possible D gene (5 bases). The CDR3 totals 11 residues. With 6 bases removed from V and 3 bases from J, the gap between germline ends came to 5 bases.